This entry is about one TCR beta chain. The antigen remains undetermined. This sample is drawn from a study of Ad26.COV2.S vaccination and SARS-CoV-2 variants. Study findings and constraints: CD8+ and CD4+ T cells specific for spike reportedly responded with substantial breadth after vaccination. It was vaccine recipients, not placebo recipients, who had the higher spike-specific TCR breadth. For non-spike TCRs, breadth in vaccine recipients resembled that in placebo recipients.

Sequenced by immunoSEQ multiplex PCR; TCRdb stores in-frame clones only, minus some. Found here are 350,000 to 450,000 clones, 92% of them singletons; the top ten hold 3% to 4%. There are 11 residues in the CDR3. Germline CDR1 LNHDA, CDR2 SQIVND (reference sequence). The V and J ends lost 8 bases and 8 bases, in that order; junction bases with no gene match: 5. The clonotype comes from a human donor who had recovered from COVID-19. The material sequenced was peripheral blood, taken after recovery from COVID-19. This chain links TRBV19 with TRBJ1-2; 7 nucleotides agree with TRBD1. The CDR3 is CASRRQGGYTF. The CDR3 nucleotides read TGTGCCAGTCGCAGACAGGGCGGCTACACCTTC.